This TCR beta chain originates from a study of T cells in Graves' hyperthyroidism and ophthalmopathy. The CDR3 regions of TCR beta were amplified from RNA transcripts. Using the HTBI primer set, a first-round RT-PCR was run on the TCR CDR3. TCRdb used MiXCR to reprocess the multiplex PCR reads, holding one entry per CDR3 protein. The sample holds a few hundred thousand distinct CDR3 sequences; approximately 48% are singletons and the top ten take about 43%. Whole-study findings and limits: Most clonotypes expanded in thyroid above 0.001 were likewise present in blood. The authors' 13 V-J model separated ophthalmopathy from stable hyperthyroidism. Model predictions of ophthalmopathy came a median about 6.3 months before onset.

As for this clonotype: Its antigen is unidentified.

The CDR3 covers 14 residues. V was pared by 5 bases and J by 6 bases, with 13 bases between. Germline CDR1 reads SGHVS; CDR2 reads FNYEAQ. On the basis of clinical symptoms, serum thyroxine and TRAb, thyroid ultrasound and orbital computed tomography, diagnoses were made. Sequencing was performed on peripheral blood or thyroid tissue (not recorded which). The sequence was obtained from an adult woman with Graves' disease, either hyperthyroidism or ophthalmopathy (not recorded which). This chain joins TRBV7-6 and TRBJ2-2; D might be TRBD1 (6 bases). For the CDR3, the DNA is TGTGCCAGCAGCGCAGGGGTAGAACCCGGGGAGCTGTTTTTT. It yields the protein CASSAGVEPGELFF.